The present T cell receptor beta chain was sequenced within a study of shared clonotypes between healthy human individuals. Naive CD8 cells lacked CD45RO, underwent positive selection for CCR7 and left out terminally differentiated effector memory CD45RA+ cells. V was cut by 1 base and J by 0 bases, with 11 bases left in between. CDR1 and CDR2 (germline): SGHDT, YYEEEE. The length of the CDR3 is 16 residues. Each sorted subset replicate got 200 ng genomic DNA, roughly 33,000 genomes. Profiling relied on immunoSEQ multiplex PCR, and the TCRdb table lists in-frame clones only, not all of them. The sample has hundreds of thousands of clones; roughly 96% are singletons.

This receptor was taken from a man aged 25 to 40 in good health. The source material was naive CD8+ T cells sorted from blood. This sequence joins TRBV5-6 and TRBJ2-1, with D tentatively TRBD2 (5 bases). The CDR3 here is CASSLNDGVSYNEQFF. As DNA, the CDR3 is TGTGCCAGCAGCTTGAATGACGGGGTCTCCTACAATGAGCAGTTCTTC.